Listed below are T cell receptor beta chains from one sample, sequenced in a study of shared clonotypes between healthy human individuals. Here immunoSEQ multiplex PCR was the method, and the copy in TCRdb shows in-frame clones only, minus some. The sample yields 2 million to 2.5 million clones, 85% to 95% seen once. What was sequenced was naive CD4+ T cells sorted from blood. The receptors derive from a man aged 18 to 29 in good health. Each CDR3 is given with its conserved first and last residue. A D gene is named only where the DNA matches it firmly. Clone size appears in some rows only: once, few, many, or a class for an expanded clone.

clone_size | j_call | d_call | v_call | cdr3_aa | cdr3_nt
once | TRBJ1-1 | NA | TRBV6-1 | CASTPILGGTEAFF | TGTGCCAGCACCCCAATATTGGGGGGCACTGAAGCTTTCTTT
NA | TRBJ2-5 | NA | TRBV6-1 | CASSPAGTVQETQYF | TGTGCCAGCAGCCCCGCAGGAACAGTCCAAGAGACCCAGTACTTC
NA | TRBJ2-6 | NA | TRBV4-3 | CASSQDRASGANVLTF | TGCGCCAGCAGCCAAGATCGGGCTTCTGGGGCCAACGTCCTGACTTTC
NA | TRBJ1-1 | NA | TRBV9 | CASSVREQPFPLAFF | TGTGCCAGCAGCGTCCGCGAACAGCCCTTTCCATTAGCTTTCTTT
NA | TRBJ2-3 | NA | TRBV4-3 | CASARRRTDTQYF | TGCGCCAGCGCTCGACGGCGCACAGATACGCAGTATTTT
NA | TRBJ1-1 | NA | TRBV6-1 | CASTPRGISNTEAFF | TGTGCCAGCACCCCGCGGGGGATTTCTAACACTGAAGCTTTCTTT
NA | TRBJ2-2 | NA | TRBV5-1 | CASSATYTRTPGELFF | TGCGCCAGCAGCGCAACCTATACTAGGACTCCCGGGGAGCTGTTTTTT
NA | TRBJ2-5 | TRBD2 | TRBV4-3 | CASSQDWPGLAVIETQYF | TGCGCCAGCAGCCAAGATTGGCCCGGACTAGCGGTAATAGAGACCCAGTACTTC
NA | TRBJ2-7 | TRBD1 | TRBV7-9 | CASSVAGTGTDEQYF | TGTGCCAGCAGCGTTGCCGGGACAGGTACCGACGAGCAGTACTTC
NA | TRBJ2-2 | TRBD2 | TRBV29-1 | CSVEGAGAGELFF | TGCAGCGTTGAGGGCGCGGGAGCCGGGGAGCTGTTTTTT
NA | TRBJ1-2 | TRBD1 | TRBV7-3 | CASSNGQGVFGYTF | TGTGCCAGCAGCAACGGACAGGGGGTGTTTGGCTACACCTTC
NA | TRBJ2-7 | TRBD2 | TRBV5-1 | CASSLPQLAGVDEQYF | TGCGCCAGCAGCTTACCCCAACTAGCGGGAGTGGACGAGCAGTACTTC
NA | TRBJ2-5 | TRBD1 | TRBV9 | CASSVAGTGGETQYF | TGTGCCAGCAGCGTAGCCGGGACAGGGGGAGAGACCCAGTACTTC
once | TRBJ2-5 | NA | TRBV15 | CATSSRGLLETQYF | TGTGCCACCAGCAGTCGGGGACTGCTGGAGACCCAGTACTTC
NA | TRBJ1-4 | NA | TRBV7-8 | CASSFGWNEKLFF | TGTGCCAGCAGCTTCGGATGGAATGAAAAACTGTTTTTT
once | TRBJ2-3 | NA | TRBV30 | CALDSADTQYF | TGTGCCTTGGATTCCGCAGATACGCAGTATTTT
NA | TRBJ2-1 | NA | TRBV15 | CATSRVAGWGNEQFF | TGTGCCACCAGCAGAGTTGCGGGATGGGGCAATGAGCAGTTCTTC
NA | TRBJ2-7 | TRBD2 | TRBV7-2 | CASSLVGTSGSMYEQYF | TGTGCCAGCAGCTTAGTAGGGACTAGCGGGAGTATGTACGAGCAGTACTTC
NA | TRBJ1-6 | NA | TRBV7-2 | CASSLRSQTNSPLHF | TGTGCCAGCAGCTTACGGTCGCAGACTAATTCACCCCTCCACTTT
NA | TRBJ2-7 | TRBD2 | TRBV25-1 | CASSDPIRSGSSYEQYF | TGTGCCAGCAGTGACCCAATTCGGAGCGGGAGCTCCTACGAGCAGTACTTC
NA | TRBJ1-5 | NA | TRBV4-1 | CASSRRQLDQPQHF | TGCGCCAGCAGCCGGAGACAGCTAGATCAGCCCCAGCATTTT
once | TRBJ1-2 | TRBD1 | TRBV6-1 | CASSQDRGRYGYTF | TGTGCCAGCAGCCAAGACAGGGGGCGGTATGGCTACACCTTC
NA | TRBJ2-7 | TRBD2 | TRBV6-5 | CASSYTSAGAAYEQYF | TGTGCCAGCAGTTACACTTCAGCGGGAGCGGCCTACGAGCAGTACTTC
NA | TRBJ2-1 | NA | TRBV7-8 | CASSLRDPSSYNEQFF | TGTGCCAGCAGCTTAAGGGACCCCAGTTCCTACAATGAGCAGTTCTTC
NA | TRBJ1-1 | TRBD1 | TRBV2 | CASSALTGLGEAFF | TGTGCCAGCAGCGCCCTGACAGGGTTGGGTGAAGCTTTCTTT
NA | TRBJ1-1 | NA | TRBV14 | CASSQWGVGTEAFF | TGTGCCAGCAGCCAATGGGGGGTGGGCACTGAAGCTTTCTTT
NA | TRBJ1-1 | NA | TRBV7-2 | CASSFQGTTEAFF | TGTGCCAGCAGCTTCCAGGGAACCACTGAAGCTTTCTTT
NA | TRBJ2-3 | NA | TRBV11-2 | CASSRAGASTDTQYF | TGTGCCAGCAGCCGGGCGGGGGCTAGCACAGATACGCAGTATTTT
NA | TRBJ2-1 | NA | TRBV7-9 | CASSLQQGQGEQFF | TGTGCCAGCAGCCTACAACAGGGCCAAGGTGAGCAGTTCTTC
NA | TRBJ1-3 | NA | TRBV28 | CASSLSGSSGNTIYF | TGTGCCAGCAGTTTAAGCGGTAGCTCTGGAAACACCATATATTTT
NA | TRBJ2-7 | TRBD1 | TRBV5-6 | CASSSGQGPYEQYF | TGTGCCAGCAGCTCGGGACAGGGACCCTACGAGCAGTACTTC
NA | TRBJ2-2 | NA | TRBV9 | CASSTGGQNTGELFF | TGTGCCAGCAGTACGGGGGGACAGAACACCGGGGAGCTGTTTTTT
NA | TRBJ1-1 | NA | TRBV9 | CASSVTSQGTEAFF | TGTGCCAGCAGCGTAACGTCTCAGGGGACTGAAGCTTTCTTT
NA | TRBJ1-2 | NA | TRBV9 | CASSERANYGYTF | TGTGCCAGCAGCGAACGAGCTAACTATGGCTACACCTTC
few | TRBJ2-2 | NA | TRBV19 | CASSPSGTGELFF | TGTGCCAGTAGTCCTTCAGGTACCGGGGAGCTGTTTTTT
NA | TRBJ1-2 | TRBD1 | TRBV28 | CASSFGTGLNYGYTF | TGTGCCAGCAGTTTCGGGACAGGGCTAAACTATGGCTACACCTTC
NA | TRBJ2-3 | NA | TRBV7-9 | CASSLSQASDTQYF | TGTGCCAGCAGCTTAAGCCAGGCGTCAGATACGCAGTATTTT
NA | TRBJ1-3 | NA | TRBV30 | CAWTPLPSSSGNTIYF | TGTGCCTGGACTCCCCTACCATCCAGCTCTGGAAACACCATATATTTT
once | TRBJ1-5 | NA | TRBV4-1 | CASSQDFTVTQPQHF | TGCGCCAGCAGCCAAGATTTTACGGTTACCCAGCCCCAGCATTTT
NA | TRBJ2-7 | TRBD1 | TRBV10-3 | CAILRQGVGEQYF | TGTGCCATCCTGAGACAGGGGGTAGGCGAGCAGTACTTC
NA | TRBJ2-7 | TRBD1 | TRBV10-3 | CAISEGPGTGGIDYEQYF | TGTGCCATCAGTGAGGGGCCCGGGACAGGGGGCATTGACTACGAGCAGTACTTC
NA | TRBJ1-2 | NA | TRBV11-2 | CASSFGPGTATNYGYTF | TGTGCCAGCAGCTTCGGGCCCGGGACGGCAACTAACTATGGCTACACCTTC
NA | TRBJ2-3 | TRBD2 | TRBV7-2 | CASSLRRLADTDTQYF | TGTGCCAGCAGCCTAAGACGGCTAGCGGACACAGATACGCAGTATTTT
NA | TRBJ2-2 | TRBD1 | TRBV5-1 | CASFTGQGPGELFF | TGCGCCAGCTTCACGGGACAGGGGCCCGGGGAGCTGTTTTTT
NA | TRBJ2-7 | NA | TRBV5-1 | CASSADAGPDSYEQYF | TGTGCCAGCAGCGCGGACGCTGGACCTGATTCCTACGAGCAGTACTTC
NA | TRBJ2-7 | NA | TRBV7-9 | CASSFLYEQYF | TGTGCCAGCAGCTTTCTGTACGAGCAGTACTTC